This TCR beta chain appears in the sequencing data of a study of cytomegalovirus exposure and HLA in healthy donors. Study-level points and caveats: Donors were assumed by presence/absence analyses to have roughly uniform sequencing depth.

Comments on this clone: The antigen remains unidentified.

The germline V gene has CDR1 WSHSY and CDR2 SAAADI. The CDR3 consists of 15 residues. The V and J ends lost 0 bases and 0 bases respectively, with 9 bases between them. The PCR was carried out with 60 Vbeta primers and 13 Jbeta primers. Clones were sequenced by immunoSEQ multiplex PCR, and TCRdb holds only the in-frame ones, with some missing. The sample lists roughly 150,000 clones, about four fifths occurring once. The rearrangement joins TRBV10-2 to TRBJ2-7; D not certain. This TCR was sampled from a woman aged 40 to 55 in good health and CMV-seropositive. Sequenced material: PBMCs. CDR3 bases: TGCGCCAGCAGTGAGTCGGGCAGTAGCTCCTACGAGCAGTACTTC. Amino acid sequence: CASSESGSSSYEQYF.